The 26 T cell receptor beta chains reported below all come from one sample, sequenced in a study of cytomegalovirus exposure and HLA in healthy donors. Primers: 60 Vbeta forward and 13 Jbeta reverse. Clones were sequenced by immunoSEQ multiplex PCR, and TCRdb holds only the in-frame ones, with some missing. This sample has 150,000 to 200,000 clones; under 90% occur once, and the top ten carry around 2%. Material for sequencing was PBMCs. Source of these receptors: a man aged 18 to 30 in good health and CMV-seronegative.

The rearrangement joins TRBV29-1 to TRBJ2-3, with D possibly being TRBD2 (5 bases). The ends were cut back, 7 bases at V and 5 bases at J, with 10 bases in the middle. Per germline, CDR1 SQVTM and CDR2 ANQGSEA. This CDR3 spans 11 amino acids. CDR3 in amino acids: CSDGNGDTQYF. DNA for the CDR3: TGCAGCGACGGGAACGGAGATACGCAGTATTTT.

The chain has TRBV30 and TRBJ1-6, with D perhaps TRBD1 (5 bases). The V end lost 8 bases, the J end lost 3 bases, and 14 bases lay between the germline ends. From germline, CDR1 is GTSNPN and CDR2 SVGIG (reference sequence). CDR3 size: 14 residues. The CDR3 DNA is TGTGCCCAAGGGGCAGGCCACTATAATTCACCCCTCCACTTT. This encodes CAQGAGHYNSPLHF.

This clone has only one observation. The chain is built from TRBV7-2 and TRBJ2-5; TRBD1 aligns across 8 bases. Near its end, the DNA agrees better with TRBJ2-7, so the J call may be wrong. Per germline, CDR1 SGHTA and CDR2 FQGNSA. The CDR3 runs to 14 residues. CDR3 in DNA: TGTGCCAGCAGACGGGACAGGAGCTCCTACGAGCAGTACTTC. Its translation is CASRRDRSSYEQYF.

This chain links TRBV6-5 with TRBJ1-2, with 7 nucleotides matching TRBD1. The V gene's germline CDR1 is MNHEY and CDR2 SVGAGI. The CDR3 consists of 15 residues. Germline trimming cut 6 bases from V and 7 bases from J; bases unmatched to any gene: 14. CDR3 sequence: CASRLTGQRTSGYTF. For the CDR3, the DNA is TGTGCCAGCAGACTCACGGGACAGCGAACATCTGGCTACACCTTC.

V gene TRBV7-2 combines with J gene TRBJ2-1; D is perhaps TRBD1 (6 bases). V shed 1 base and J shed 10 bases, with 14 bases lying between them. Germline V gene data show CDR1 as SGHTA and CDR2 as FQGNSA. The CDR3 runs 14 residues. As DNA, the CDR3 is TGTGCCAGCAGCTTAGGGACGCAGGGGACAGAGCAGTTCTTC. This codes for CASSLGTQGTEQFF.

The J gene is TRBJ1-5, the V gene TRBV15, with 7 bases aligning to TRBD1. The CDR3 contains 15 residues. The germline CDR1 and CDR2 sequences are LNHNV and YYDKDF (reference sequence). V lost 3 bases and J lost 2; bases outside the gene matches: 4. The CDR3 bases are TGTGCCACCAGCAGGGCTGGACAGGGCAATCAGCCCCAGCATTTT. Its translation: CATSRAGQGNQPQHF.

In its sample, this clone was seen a few times. The junction differs from germline at one of its ends, possibly a read error. CDR3 DNA: TGTGCCAGCACCCCAGACAGGGTGGAGAGCTTC. It yields the protein CASTPDRVESF. This chain links TRBV2 with TRBJ2-7, with 7 bases aligning to TRBD1. Per the germline V gene, CDR1 is SNHLY and CDR2 is FYNNEI. This CDR3 has 11 amino acids. The variable domain in full, completed from reference TRBV2 and TRBJ2-7, reads EPEVTQTPSHQVTQMGQEVILRCVPISNHLYFYWYRQILGQKVEFLVSFYNNEISEKSEIFDDQFSVERPDGSNFTLKIRSTKLEDSAMYFCASTPDRVESFGPGTRLTVT.

Only one count was recorded for this clone. The chain carries TRBV15 and TRBJ1-5; tentatively, D is TRBD1 (5 bases). V shed 2 bases and J shed 2 bases, with 16 bases lying between them. The CDR3 has 17 residues. Germline assignment: CDR1 LNHNV and CDR2 YYDKDF (reference sequence). The chain's CDR3 is CATSRFPGGDGNQPQHF. The DNA of the CDR3 is TGTGCCACCAGCAGATTCCCCGGGGGAGACGGCAATCAGCCCCAGCATTTT.

The V and J genes are TRBV28 and TRBJ1-4; possible D gene TRBD1, 6 bases. The ends were cut back, 7 bases at V and 5 bases at J, with 11 bases in the middle. The CDR3 contains 13 residues. Germline assignment: CDR1 MDHEN and CDR2 SYDVKM. CDR3 coding DNA: TGTGCCAGCACTGGGGGCCTAAATGAAAAACTGTTTTTT. Its protein product is CASTGGLNEKLFF.

The chain joins TRBV9 to TRBJ1-2, with TRBD1 matching 7 bases. The germline V gene encodes CDR1 SGDLS and CDR2 YYNGEE. This CDR3 region has 16 residues. The ends lost 3 bases at V and 4 bases at J; junction bases unmatched: 12. The CDR3 is CASSAVGQARVYGYTF. In DNA, the CDR3 is TGTGCCAGCAGCGCTGTTGGACAGGCGCGGGTCTATGGCTACACCTTC. Filled out from reference TRBV9 and TRBJ1-2, the complete variable domain reads DSGVTQTPKHLITATGQRVTLRCSPRSGDLSVYWYQQSLDQGLQFLIQYYNGEERAKGNILERFSAQQFPDLHSELNLSSLELGDSALYFCASSAVGQARVYGYTFGSGTRLTVV.

V gene TRBV7-2 combines with J gene TRBJ2-3, with TRBD1 identical over 8 bases. Germline V gene lookup returns CDR1 SGHTA and CDR2 FQGNSA. J gave up 3 bases and V 0 bases, and 5 bases lay outside the gene matches. The CDR3 contains 16 residues. Written as DNA, the CDR3 is TGTGCCAGCAGCTTAGCGACAGGGGTTGGTACAGATACGCAGTATTTT. Translating gives CASSLATGVGTDTQYF.

The chain combines TRBV4-3 with TRBJ1-4, with TRBD1 as a possible D gene (5 bases). The CDR3 is made up of 16 amino acids. CDR1 and CDR2 (germline): LGHNA, YSLEER. V was trimmed by 1 base and J by 5 bases, leaving 14 bases between them. CDR3 in amino acids: CASSQGRYRPNEKLFF. The CDR3, as DNA: TGCGCCAGCAGCCAAGGAAGATACAGGCCCAATGAAAAACTGTTTTTT.

The chain uses TRBV2 and TRBJ2-5; 8 bases align to TRBD1. CDR3 length: 15 amino acids. Germline assignment: CDR1 SNHLY and CDR2 FYNNEI. The junction had 12 bases not matched to a gene; V was cut back by 7 bases and J by 5 bases. In DNA form, the CDR3 reads TGTGCCAGCACTAAATTCAGGGGGCCCGCGGAGACCCAGTACTTC. The encoded protein is CASTKFRGPAETQYF.

The DNA for the CDR3 is TGTGCCAGCAGTGATAGGGGCAGGGGCGATTACGAGCAGTACTTC. It encodes CASSDRGRGDYEQYF. The chain recombines TRBV2 with TRBJ2-7; perhaps TRBD1 as D (6 bases). Trimming took 3 bases from V and 4 from J, leaving 16 bases between them. Germline V lookup: CDR1 SNHLY, CDR2 FYNNEI. The CDR3 contains 15 residues.

V gene TRBV10-3 combines with J gene TRBJ1-4; D gene unclear. Germline V gene data show CDR1 as ENHRY and CDR2 as SYGVKD. V gave up 6 bases and J gave up 8 bases, with 16 bases separating them. The CDR3 contains 14 residues. The CDR3 DNA follows: TGTGCCATCAGCGACCGGGCCGAGGGCGAAAAACTGTTTTTT. This sequence encodes CAISDRAEGEKLFF.

This clone was seen once. V is TRBV18 and J is TRBJ2-7; tentatively, D is TRBD2 (7 bases). The V end lost 3 bases, the J end lost 4 bases, and 13 bases lay between the germline ends. CDR1 and CDR2 (germline): KGHSH, LQKENI. The CDR3 length is 14 residues. CDR3 coding DNA: TGTGCCAGCTCACCGAGGAGGGGGGGTTACGAGCAGTACTTC. As protein: CASSPRRGGYEQYF.

This clone was counted once. The J gene is TRBJ1-2, the V gene TRBV7-2, with TRBD1 identical over 12 bases. The V gene's germline CDR1 is SGHTA and CDR2 FQGNSA. This CDR3 comprises 14 residues. Losses at the gene ends were 4 bases for V and 8 bases for J; bases not matched to a gene: 5. The CDR3 protein is CASSYFGTGGGYTF. The CDR3 DNA follows: TGTGCCAGCAGCTATTTCGGGACAGGGGGCGGCTACACCTTC.

The chain uses TRBV27 and TRBJ1-2, with 7 bases that match TRBD1. The CDR3 is 14 amino acids. Germline loops: CDR1 MNHEY, CDR2 SMNVEV (reference sequence). Unmatched junction bases numbered 8, after V lost 6 bases and J lost 4 bases. The CDR3 nucleotides are TGTGCCAGCAGCCCCGGACAGGCTGCCTATGGCTACACCTTC. Translated, it gives CASSPGQAAYGYTF.

J is TRBJ1-1 and V is TRBV11-2; no definite D call. CDR3 size: 12 residues. V was pared by 4 bases and J by 4 bases, with 7 bases between. Germline CDR1 SGHAT, CDR2 FQNNGV. The CDR3 loop is CASSSYRTEAFF. CDR3 nucleotide sequence: TGTGCCAGCAGCTCCTATCGCACTGAAGCTTTCTTT.

The J gene is TRBJ2-5, the V gene TRBV19; 16 bases agree with TRBD2. The DNA matches TRBJ2-7 better at its end, which makes the J call doubtful. The CDR3 has 14 amino acids. In germline, CDR1 is LNHDA, CDR2 SQIVND (reference sequence). CDR3: CASGTSGRGYEQYF. The CDR3 bases are TGTGCCAGCGGGACTAGCGGGAGGGGGTACGAGCAGTACTTC.

This chain links TRBV15 with TRBJ2-7; 9 bases line up with TRBD1. CDR1 is LNHNV, CDR2 YYDKDF, per germline (reference sequence). This CDR3 comprises 16 residues. V lost 1 base, J lost 3 bases, and 7 bases stayed unmatched. CDR3 nucleotide sequence: TGTGCCACCAGCAGAGGTCGGGGACAGGGAAACTACGAGCAGTACTTC. This sequence encodes CATSRGRGQGNYEQYF.

The rearrangement uses TRBV6-5 and TRBJ1-1; TRBD1 agrees at 10 bases. The CDR3 spans 13 residues. Trimming at V came to 6 bases and at J to 11 bases, leaving 9 bases not matched to a gene. CDR1 and CDR2 (germline): MNHEY, SVGAGI. CDR3 sequence (DNA): TGTGCCAGCAGACCAGACAGGGGGCGGGGGGCTTTCTTT. It codes for CASRPDRGRGAFF.

The chain recombines TRBV6-1 with TRBJ2-3; 10 nucleotides align to TRBD2. Germline values: CDR1 MNHNS, CDR2 SASEGT. V lost 6 bases and J lost 0; bases outside the gene matches: 3. CDR3 length: 15 amino acids. CDR3 region: CASSPSGGSTDTQYF. The CDR3 bases are TGTGCCAGCAGCCCTAGCGGGGGCAGCACAGATACGCAGTATTTT.

The J gene is TRBJ2-1, the V gene TRBV7-9; a weak D match, TRBD1 (6 bases). The V gene lost 5 bases and the J gene lost 8 bases, with 16 bases spanning the gap. The CDR3 length is 14 residues. Germline assignment: CDR1 SEHNR and CDR2 FQNEAQ (reference sequence). CDR3 amino acids: CASSPSGTWDEQFF. CDR3 coding DNA: TGTGCCAGCAGCCCATCGGGGACATGGGATGAGCAGTTCTTC.

This clone was picked up a small number of times. V gene TRBV2 combines with J gene TRBJ2-1, with TRBD1 matching over 11 bases. CDR1 and CDR2 (germline): SNHLY, FYNNEI. V lost 10 bases, J lost 9 bases, and 11 bases stayed unmatched. The CDR3 has 14 amino acids. CDR3: CATKGDRGTGEQFF. The CDR3, as DNA: TGTGCCACCAAGGGGGACAGGGGGACGGGTGAGCAGTTCTTC.

This clone was seen once. V and J are TRBV6-5 and TRBJ2-7, with a tentative D call TRBD1 (6 bases). The DNA matches TRBJ2-5 better at its end, which makes the J call doubtful. This CDR3 comprises 15 residues. The germline V gene encodes CDR1 MNHEY and CDR2 SVGAGI. The CDR3 bases are TGTGCCAGCAGTTCCCTGGACAGACCGAGAGAGACCCAGTACTTC. Protein sequence: CASSSLDRPRETQYF.